Listed here is a single T cell receptor beta chain. The data were taken from a study of blood T cell repertoires in COVID-19. CDR3 size: 14 residues. V shed 2 bases, J shed 5 bases, and the junction held 5 bases outside the gene matches. Germline CDR1 and CDR2: SGHDT and YYEEEE. The study drew participants aged about 18 to 89 years from fewer than 30 US areas. Sequencing used immunoSEQ multiplex PCR; TCRdb keeps in-frame clones, though not all of them. The repertoire consists of about 180,000 clones, with approximately 84% occurring once and the leading ten covering 1% to 1.5%. The chain employs TRBV5-6 and TRBJ2-7; 9 bases agree with TRBD1. This TCR was sampled from a human donor with acute COVID-19. The donor label of this sample is uncertain. The sequencing sample was made of PBMCs or T cells enriched from blood (not recorded which). CDR3 in amino acids: CASSLVTGGHEQYF. CDR3 coding DNA: TGTGCCAGCAGCTTAGTTACAGGGGGCCACGAGCAGTACTTC.